Listed here are 23 T cell receptor beta chains from one sample, sequenced in a study of blood T cell repertoires in COVID-19. Produced via immunoSEQ multiplex PCR; TCRdb's table is partial and in-frame only. The sample consists of under 300,000 clones, approximately 90% of them appearing once. Sequenced material: PBMCs or T cells enriched from blood (not recorded which). These receptors were collected from a woman aged 18 to 35 who had recovered from COVID-19.

V gene TRBV11-3 combines with J gene TRBJ1-1; TRBD1 is a possible D gene (5 bases). The V end was cut by 3 bases, the J end by 3 bases, with 11 bases between. CDR3 length: 14 amino acids. Germline CDR1 and CDR2: SGHNT and YENEEA. CDR3 region: CASSFGRAYTEAFF. The DNA of the CDR3 is TGTGCCAGCAGCTTCGGCAGGGCCTACACTGAAGCTTTCTTT.

V usage is TRBV7-9 and J usage is TRBJ1-1; D not certain. The ends were cut back, 5 bases at V and 1 base at J, with 8 bases in the middle. The CDR3 spans 13 residues. Germline CDR1 SEHNR, CDR2 FQNEAQ (reference sequence). The CDR3 sequence is CASSRSENTEAFF. In nucleotides, the CDR3 is TGTGCCAGCAGCCGGAGTGAGAACACTGAAGCTTTCTTT.

This rearrangement joins TRBV15 to TRBJ1-1; D not certain. CDR3 length equals 16 residues. The germline gives CDR1 LNHNV, CDR2 YYDKDF (reference sequence). The germline V and J ends were trimmed by 7 bases and 1 base, with 19 bases remaining between them. Written as DNA, the CDR3 is TGTGCCACCACGGAGTACGACTTCTTCCCGAACACTGAAGCTTTCTTT. It is translated as CATTEYDFFPNTEAFF.

The J gene is TRBJ2-7, the V gene TRBV6-1; no reliable D call. Trimming removed 0 bases from V and 6 bases from J, with 12 bases in between. This CDR3 is built from 14 residues. CDR1 is MNHNS, CDR2 SASEGT, per germline. The CDR3 bases are TGTGCCAGCAGTGAAGCTGGCAGTCGCTCCGAGCAGTACTTC. It codes for CASSEAGSRSEQYF.

V usage is TRBV5-4 and J usage is TRBJ2-7; TRBD2 aligns across 7 bases. The trim removed 2 bases at V and 2 bases at J, leaving 4 bases unmatched. CDR1 and CDR2 from the germline V gene are SGHNT and YYREEE (reference sequence). The CDR3 spans 14 residues. The CDR3 coding sequence is TGTGCCAGCAGCTTTGCGGGAGACGCCTACGAGCAGTACTTC. It encodes CASSFAGDAYEQYF.

The chain is built from TRBV19 and TRBJ1-2, with TRBD1 identical over 10 bases. The CDR3 is made up of 14 amino acids. The ends lost 4 bases at V and 4 bases at J; junction bases unmatched: 3. CDR1 and CDR2 from the germline V gene are LNHDA and SQIVND (reference sequence). CDR3 amino acids: CASSRTGGTYGYTF. The CDR3 coding sequence is TGTGCCAGTAGTAGGACAGGGGGAACCTATGGCTACACCTTC.

The rearrangement uses TRBV6-2 or TRBV6-3 and TRBJ2-1, with TRBD2 matching over 12 bases. The V segment lost 0 bases and the J segment 0 bases; nucleotides outside the gene matches: 3. There are 18 residues in the CDR3. CDR1 is MNHEY and CDR2 is SVGEGT in the germline V gene. The CDR3 DNA sequence: TGTGCCAGCAGTTACTCGATGACTAGCGGGGGCTCCTACAATGAGCAGTTCTTC. Translating gives CASSYSMTSGGSYNEQFF.

This clone was detected only once. This rearrangement joins TRBV28 to TRBJ1-2; TRBD1 might be the D (6 bases). The germline gives CDR1 MDHEN, CDR2 SYDVKM. The CDR3 covers 16 residues. V lost 3 bases, J lost 2 bases, and 16 bases lay in between. The CDR3 sequence is CASSFGTRSLNYGYTF. CDR3 sequence (DNA): TGTGCCAGCAGTTTCGGGACACGAAGCTTAAACTATGGCTACACCTTC.

In its sample, this clone was seen once. The chain is built from TRBV27 and TRBJ1-1; D is perhaps TRBD1 (6 bases). This CDR3 is 15 amino acids long. Trimming cost V 10 bases and J 4 bases, with 22 bases left between them. The germline V gene encodes CDR1 MNHEY and CDR2 SMNVEV (reference sequence). In DNA, the CDR3 is TGTGCCATCTCTCCCCTCTTAGGGGGTGTCACTGAAGCTTTCTTT. It is translated as CAISPLLGGVTEAFF.

The V gene is TRBV5-5, the J gene TRBJ2-5; the match to TRBD1 covers 9 bases. The V segment lost 1 base and the J segment 4 bases; nucleotides outside the gene matches: 5. This CDR3 contains 15 residues. CDR1 and CDR2 (germline): SGHKS, YYEKEE (reference sequence). The CDR3 bases are TGTGCCAGCAGCTTGTTAGGGACAGGGCGAGAGACCCAGTACTTC. It is translated as CASSLLGTGRETQYF. The whole variable domain, filled in from reference TRBV5-5 and TRBJ2-5, reads DAGVTQSPTHLIKTRGQQVTLRCSPISGHKSVSWYQQVLGQGPQFIFQYYEKEERGRGNFPDRFSARQFPNYSSELNVNALLLGDSALYLCASSLLGTGRETQYFGPGTRLLVL.

The chain employs TRBV2 and TRBJ1-5; D call uncertain. V was shortened by 2 bases and J by 0 bases, with 11 bases between the two germline ends. The CDR3 runs to 16 residues. Germline CDR1 reads SNHLY; CDR2 reads FYNNEI. CDR3: CASSEFYRHSNQPQHF. The CDR3 region has the DNA TGTGCCAGCAGTGAATTTTACAGACATAGCAATCAGCCCCAGCATTTT.

The V call is TRBV24-1, the J call TRBJ2-1, with a possible D match to TRBD1 (5 bases). This CDR3 is 17 amino acids long. V dropped 7 bases and J dropped 0 bases, with 18 bases sitting between them. Germline lookup yields CDR1 KGHDR and CDR2 SFDVKD. CDR3 in amino acids: CATRPGTGKGSYNEQFF. In DNA form, the CDR3 reads TGTGCCACCAGGCCAGGAACAGGTAAGGGCTCCTACAATGAGCAGTTCTTC.

V usage is TRBV5-1 and J usage is TRBJ1-1; D gene unclear. V lost 1 base and J 5 bases, leaving 9 bases between the germline ends. The CDR3 is made up of 13 amino acids. CDR1 and CDR2 from the germline V gene are SGHRS and YFSETQ. The CDR3 nucleotides are TGCGCCAGCAGCTTGTGGGGAGAAACTGAAGCTTTCTTT. The encoded protein is CASSLWGETEAFF.

This rearrangement joins TRBV28 to TRBJ1-5; TRBD1 matches at 7 bases. Germline lookup yields CDR1 MDHEN and CDR2 SYDVKM. The J segment lost 3 bases and the V segment lost 6 bases, leaving 2 bases of the junction unmatched. The CDR3 extends over 13 amino acids. For the CDR3, the DNA is TGTGCCAGCAGGCAGGGGGTCAATCAGCCCCAGCATTTT. Protein sequence: CASRQGVNQPQHF.

The chain joins TRBV7-2 to TRBJ2-5, with TRBD1 identical over 8 bases. The germline V gene has CDR1 SGHTA and CDR2 FQGNSA. Trimming took 4 bases from V and 5 from J; bases not matched to a gene: 6. The CDR3 length is 14 residues. Here the CDR3 reads CASSSRTGLETQYF. CDR3 sequence (DNA): TGTGCCAGCAGCTCTCGGACAGGGCTGGAGACCCAGTACTTC.

This chain connects TRBV29-1 to TRBJ1-4; the D gene is possibly TRBD1 (6 bases). CDR1 is SQVTM, CDR2 ANQGSEA, per germline. Deletions cut 5 bases from V and 4 bases from J, with 11 bases between. The CDR3 has 13 amino acids. The CDR3 coding sequence is TGCAGCGTTTGGACAGCGGTTAATGAAAAACTGTTTTTT. This encodes CSVWTAVNEKLFF.

V usage is TRBV6-1 and J usage is TRBJ2-7; D not resolved. Germline CDR1 is MNHNS and CDR2 is SASEGT. Trimming removed 3 bases at V and 3 bases at J, with 15 bases between. CDR3 length: 15 residues. CDR3 bases: TGTGCCAGCAGTGATCCGACATGGCGAAACTACGAGCAGTACTTC. As protein: CASSDPTWRNYEQYF.

The chain uses TRBV4-1 and TRBJ2-1; D possibly corresponds to TRBD2 (6 bases). This CDR3 spans 16 amino acids. Between the trimmed V and J ends, which lost 8 bases and 2 bases, there was a span of 19 bases. Germline CDR1 is MGHRA and CDR2 is YSYEKL. Written as DNA, the CDR3 is TGCGCCAGCGCAATCCTGGAGGGCCAGGCCTACAATGAGCAGTTCTTC. This translates into CASAILEGQAYNEQFF.

V gene TRBV10-1 combines with J gene TRBJ2-1, with 12 nucleotides matching TRBD2. The CDR3 is 15 residues long. Germline CDR1 WNHNN, CDR2 SYGVQD (reference sequence). Trimming removed 6 bases from V and 4 bases from J; junction bases left unmatched: 4. The CDR3 region has the DNA TGCGCCAGCAGCGTCGGACTAGCGGGATACAATGAGCAGTTCTTC. It encodes CASSVGLAGYNEQFF.

The CDR3 DNA is TGTGCCACCAGCAGAGGGGCCCTACTAGTGGTGAACACCGGGGAGCTGTTTTTT. Translating it yields CATSRGALLVVNTGELFF. The V and J genes are TRBV15 and TRBJ2-2, with D possibly TRBD2 on 5 matching bases. V dropped 1 base and J dropped 1 base, with 16 bases sitting between them. CDR1 and CDR2 (germline): LNHNV, YYDKDF (reference sequence). CDR3 length equals 18 residues.

V is TRBV27 and J is TRBJ2-7; TRBD1 agrees at 7 bases. Germline assignment: CDR1 MNHEY and CDR2 SMNVEV (reference sequence). J was trimmed by 0 bases and V by 6 bases; bases with no gene match: 5. The CDR3 sequence is 14 residues long. The CDR3 DNA reads TGTGCCAGCAGGAACTCAGGGGGCTCCTACGAGCAGTACTTC. Protein sequence: CASRNSGGSYEQYF.

This chain joins TRBV27 and TRBJ2-7; TRBD1 matches 9 bases. The CDR3 is 15 amino acids. Germline loops: CDR1 MNHEY, CDR2 SMNVEV (reference sequence). The trim removed 6 bases at V and 3 bases at J, leaving 9 bases unmatched. Here the CDR3 reads CASSLGTGRNYEQYF. The CDR3 DNA sequence: TGTGCCAGCAGCCTTGGGACAGGGAGGAACTACGAGCAGTACTTC.

The chain carries TRBV6-5 and TRBJ1-6; TRBD1 is a possible D gene (5 bases). The CDR3 spans 14 residues. Trimming removed 5 bases from V and 5 bases from J, with 10 bases in between. CDR1 MNHEY and CDR2 SVGAGI come from the germline V gene. DNA of the CDR3: TGTGCCAGCAGTACCAGGGTGGATAATTCACCCCTCCACTTT. This translates into CASSTRVDNSPLHF.